Below, one T cell receptor beta chain is given with its context. Its specificity is not known. As processed by the authors: Owing to the provision of junction-only sequences devoid of quality scores by immunoSEQ, filtering differed. Clones were read by immunoSEQ multiplex PCR, and TCRdb kept only the in-frame ones, dropping some. From that table come the V and J calls and clone size; the DNA was used to work out D and trimming. Of 2 million to 2.5 million clones listed, approximately 94% are singletons. V shed 0 bases, J shed 4 bases, and the junction held 4 bases outside the gene matches. Germline loops: CDR1 SGHRS, CDR2 YFSETQ. This CDR3 comprises 15 residues. This sample is drawn from a study of shared clonotypes between healthy human individuals. Study observations and caveats: Sorted-subset samples were not fully sequenced, rarefaction indicated.

CD45RA+ naive and CD45RA-negative memory subsets were separated from CD4+ cells. The chain uses TRBV5-1 and TRBJ2-3; 8 bases fit TRBD2. The sample was naive CD4+ T cells sorted from blood. Noted subset: CD45RA+ positively selected. The receptor comes from a young man in good health. CDR3 protein: CASSLGGGQADTQYF. The DNA of the CDR3 is TGCGCCAGCAGCTTGGGCGGGGGGCAGGCAGATACGCAGTATTTT.